Presented here are 24 T cell receptor beta chains from one specimen sequenced in a study of blood T cell repertoires in COVID-19 (dated by TCRdb to 2020 to 2022). The receptor library was made with the immunoSEQ multiplex PCR assay. This immuneACCESS table, as held by TCRdb, lists in-frame sequences with V and J called but not all clones. Of the missing ones, under half trace to an unresolved V gene in checked studies; the others have no known cause. Present in this sample are about 52,000 clones, about 88% of which were seen just once. The top ten hold roughly 15% of the sample. The sample taken for sequencing was peripheral blood. The receptors derive from a human donor with active COVID-19. The donor label of this sample is uncertain.

V is TRBV7-2 and J is TRBJ2-7, with TRBD1 matching over 7 bases. CDR3 length: 15 residues. The ends lost 6 bases at V and 7 bases at J; junction bases unmatched: 15. The germline V gene has CDR1 SGHTA and CDR2 FQGNSA. As DNA, the CDR3 is TGTGCCAGCAGTCCTGGACAGGTTTCTAAGGGGGAGCAGTACTTC. Translation gives CASSPGQVSKGEQYF.

V and J are TRBV7-3 and TRBJ2-3; the match to TRBD2 covers 14 bases. Trimming removed 4 bases from V and 2 bases from J; junction bases left unmatched: 17. This CDR3 spans 21 amino acids. Per germline, CDR1 SGHTA and CDR2 FQGTGA. The CDR3 region has the DNA TGTGCCAGCAGCTCGAACGGACTAGCGGGGGGACAGAATCCTTCCACAGATACGCAGTATTTT. It yields the protein CASSSNGLAGGQNPSTDTQYF.

The chain combines TRBV6-1 with TRBJ1-2; tentative D call: TRBD1 (6 bases). Germline V gene sequence: CDR1 MNHNS, CDR2 SASEGT. This CDR3 is 16 amino acids long. V was pared by 1 base and J by 8 bases, with 20 bases between. The CDR3 coding sequence is TGTGCCAGCAGTGAAGTCCGACAGTACAGGGTTAGCGGCTACACCTTC. Its translation is CASSEVRQYRVSGYTF.

The table lists this clone with a few counts. The V call is TRBV5-4, the J call TRBJ1-5; D is perhaps TRBD1 (6 bases). Germline V lookup: CDR1 SGHNT, CDR2 YYREEE (reference sequence). With 5 bases removed from V and 5 bases from J, the gap between germline ends came to 11 bases. There are 13 residues in the CDR3. CDR3 bases: TGTGCCAGCAGTGCAGGGGTGGATCAGCCCCAGCATTTT. It codes for CASSAGVDQPQHF.

The chain has TRBV19 and TRBJ2-1; 14 positions match TRBD2. CDR1 is LNHDA and CDR2 is SQIVND in the germline V gene (reference sequence). Trimming took 3 bases from V and 9 from J; bases not matched to a gene: 1. This CDR3 comprises 14 residues. The CDR3 DNA follows: TGTGCCAGTAGTATGGGACTAGCGGGGGCTGAGCAGTTCTTC. Encoded protein: CASSMGLAGAEQFF.

The J gene is TRBJ2-5, the V gene TRBV13; 10 bases are a match to TRBD2. Germline V gene data show CDR1 as PRHDT and CDR2 as FYEKMQ (reference sequence). The ends lost 1 base at V and 5 bases at J; junction bases unmatched: 10. The CDR3 totals 17 residues. CDR3 nucleotides: TGTGCCAGCAGCTTAGCCAGCGGGGGGGCCCCCCGGGAGACCCAGTACTTC. Translated: CASSLASGGAPRETQYF.

The rearrangement links TRBV6-5 to TRBJ2-7, with D possibly TRBD1 on 5 matching bases. CDR1 and CDR2 from the germline V gene are MNHEY and SVGAGI. The CDR3 is made up of 16 amino acids. Trimming took 0 bases from V and 3 from J, leaving 15 bases between them. In DNA, the CDR3 is TGTGCCAGCAGTTACTCGTCGGCAGGGAAAGGCTACGAGCAGTACTTC. It codes for CASSYSSAGKGYEQYF.

This sequence joins TRBV20-1 and TRBJ2-3; D may be TRBD2 (5 bases). V was clipped by 3 bases and J by 2 bases, with 12 bases between them. The germline gives CDR1 DFQATT, CDR2 SNEGSKA (reference sequence). The CDR3 extends over 14 amino acids. The CDR3 loop is CSASPGSHTDTQYF. The CDR3, as DNA: TGCAGTGCTAGTCCGGGAAGCCACACAGATACGCAGTATTTT.

The chain recombines TRBV6-1 with TRBJ1-5; D possibly corresponds to TRBD1 (6 bases). Trimming pared 5 bases from V and 6 bases from J, leaving 20 bases between. Germline CDR1 reads MNHNS; CDR2 reads SASEGT. CDR3 length: 16 residues. CDR3: CASSKGAWGGGQPQHF. CDR3 in DNA: TGTGCCAGCAGTAAAGGGGCGTGGGGGGGCGGTCAGCCCCAGCATTTT.

The chain links TRBV7-9 to TRBJ1-4; 8 nucleotides match TRBD1. Trimming removed 2 bases from V and 7 bases from J; junction bases left unmatched: 12. CDR1 is SEHNR, CDR2 FQNEAQ, per germline (reference sequence). There are 17 residues in the CDR3. DNA for the CDR3: TGTGCCAGCAGCTTACTCCTAGGACAGGGATGGGGTGAAAAACTGTTTTTT. Amino acids: CASSLLLGQGWGEKLFF.

The chain combines TRBV7-2 with TRBJ2-1; 7 bases line up with TRBD2. Germline V gives CDR1 SGHTA, CDR2 FQGNSA. This CDR3 spans 14 amino acids. V was clipped by 3 bases and J by 5 bases; unmatched bases: 4. Here the CDR3 DNA reads TGTGCCAGCAGCTTCGGGCGGGGGAACAATGAGCAGTTCTTC. Its protein product is CASSFGRGNNEQFF.

The chain employs TRBV4-3 and TRBJ2-1, with a tentative D call TRBD2 (5 bases). Germline V gives CDR1 LGHNA, CDR2 YSLEER. Trimming cost V 1 base and J 5 bases, with 15 bases left between them. The CDR3 length is 16 residues. The DNA for the CDR3 is TGCGCCAGCAGCCAAGGGGCTAGCCTTGGAAACAATGAGCAGTTCTTC. Protein product: CASSQGASLGNNEQFF.

The chain carries TRBV7-8 and TRBJ2-5, with D maybe TRBD2 (7 bases). The CDR3 contains 17 residues. The V gene lost 7 bases and the J gene lost 1 base, with 22 bases spanning the gap. Germline values: CDR1 SGHVS, CDR2 FQNEAQ. CDR3 amino acids: CASNPRGGAAPQETQYF. The DNA for the CDR3 is TGTGCCAGCAACCCGAGGGGGGGAGCGGCCCCCCAAGAGACCCAGTACTTC. The whole variable domain, remainder taken from reference TRBV7-8 and TRBJ2-5, is GAGVSQSPRYKVAKRGQDVALRCDPISGHVSLFWYQQALGQGPEFLTYFQNEAQLDKSGLPSDRFFAERPEGSVSTLKIQRTQQEDSAVYLCASNPRGGAAPQETQYFGPGTRLLVL.

The chain is built from TRBV4-3 and TRBJ2-1, with 16 bases that match TRBD2. The CDR3 extends over 20 amino acids. Germline V gene sequence: CDR1 LGHNA, CDR2 YSLEER. V shed 1 base, J shed 1 base, and the junction held 7 bases outside the gene matches. For the CDR3, the DNA is TGCGCCAGCAGCCAAGGAGCCGGGACTAGCGGGGGGGCGTCCTACAATGAGCAGTTCTTC. Translation gives CASSQGAGTSGGASYNEQFF.

This clone was recorded once. This chain links TRBV12-3 or TRBV12-4 with TRBJ1-5; D remains unclear. Trimming left V 3 bases short and J 7 bases short, with 10 bases between. The CDR3 covers 13 residues. The CDR3 nucleotides are TGTGCCAGCAGTTTCCGGCCGGGGCAGCCCCAGCATTTT. Translating it yields CASSFRPGQPQHF.

The chain is built from TRBV19 and TRBJ2-3; 11 nucleotides match TRBD1. This CDR3 contains 14 residues. V shed 6 bases and J 1 base; nucleotides not matched to a gene: 0. The germline gives CDR1 LNHDA, CDR2 SQIVND (reference sequence). DNA of the CDR3: TGTGCCAGTAGGGACAGGGGGCGCACAGATACGCAGTATTTT. Translated, it gives CASRDRGRTDTQYF.

The chain links TRBV27 to TRBJ1-1; D unclear. V was trimmed by 2 bases and J by 2 bases, leaving 15 bases between them. Germline V CDR1 and CDR2: MNHEY, SMNVEV (reference sequence). The CDR3 sequence is 16 residues long. The CDR3 protein is CASSLRAGRFNTEAFF. The CDR3 DNA reads TGTGCCAGCAGTTTACGAGCAGGAAGGTTTAACACTGAAGCTTTCTTT.

The chain carries TRBV10-3 and TRBJ1-4; D gene unclear. CDR1 is ENHRY and CDR2 is SYGVKD in the germline V gene. This CDR3 is 12 amino acids long. The germline V and J ends were trimmed by 10 bases and 8 bases, with 14 bases remaining between them. CDR3 nucleotides: TGTGCCACCGCGGATTTAGAGGAAAAACTGTTTTTT. Residues: CATADLEEKLFF.

The chain joins TRBV4-2 to TRBJ1-3; D is perhaps TRBD1 (5 bases). Per the germline V gene, CDR1 is LGHNA and CDR2 is YNFKEQ. The CDR3 extends over 15 amino acids. V lost 0 bases, J lost 0 bases, and 6 bases lay in between. As DNA, the CDR3 is TGTGCCAGCAGCCAAGAACAGGACTCTGGAAACACCATATATTTT. It codes for CASSQEQDSGNTIYF.

The chain uses TRBV19 and TRBJ1-1; D is possibly TRBD1 (6 bases). This CDR3 has 15 amino acids. Germline lookup yields CDR1 LNHDA and CDR2 SQIVND (reference sequence). The ends were cut back, 0 bases at V and 4 bases at J, with 12 bases in the middle. CDR3 in amino acids: CASSIDRGRGTEAFF. In DNA form, the CDR3 reads TGTGCCAGTAGTATAGATCGAGGCAGGGGCACTGAAGCTTTCTTT.

The chain has TRBV4-1 and TRBJ1-1; tentative D call: TRBD1 (5 bases). The CDR3 sequence is 15 residues long. Germline V CDR1 and CDR2: MGHRA, YSYEKL. V lost 0 bases to trimming and J lost 7 bases, with 15 bases between them. The CDR3 loop reads CASSQEEDRYYEAFF. The CDR3 bases are TGCGCCAGCAGCCAAGAAGAAGACAGATACTATGAAGCTTTCTTT.

The chain is built from TRBV18 and TRBJ2-3; 8 nucleotides align to TRBD2. In germline, CDR1 is KGHSH, CDR2 LQKENI. The CDR3 is 15 residues long. Trimming cost V 3 bases and J 6 bases; bases outside gene matches: 8. CDR3 loop: CASSPGLEKVDTQYF. Here the CDR3 DNA reads TGTGCCAGCTCACCGGGACTAGAGAAGGTGGATACGCAGTATTTT.

The chain joins TRBV15 to TRBJ2-3; D uncertain. The CDR3 length is 13 residues. The V gene's germline CDR1 is LNHNV and CDR2 YYDKDF (reference sequence). V was trimmed by 0 bases and J by 5 bases, leaving 6 bases between them. The CDR3 nucleotides are TGTGCCACCAGCAGAGATCGTAGAGATACGCAGTATTTT. Amino acids: CATSRDRRDTQYF.

The J gene is TRBJ1-2, the V gene TRBV20-1; no clear D. CDR1 is DFQATT and CDR2 is SNEGSKA in the germline V gene (reference sequence). The length of the CDR3 is 10 residues. V lost 5 bases and J lost 7, with 8 bases in between. The CDR3 sequence: CSAAVFGYTF. CDR3 DNA: TGCAGTGCTGCGGTTTTTGGCTACACCTTC.